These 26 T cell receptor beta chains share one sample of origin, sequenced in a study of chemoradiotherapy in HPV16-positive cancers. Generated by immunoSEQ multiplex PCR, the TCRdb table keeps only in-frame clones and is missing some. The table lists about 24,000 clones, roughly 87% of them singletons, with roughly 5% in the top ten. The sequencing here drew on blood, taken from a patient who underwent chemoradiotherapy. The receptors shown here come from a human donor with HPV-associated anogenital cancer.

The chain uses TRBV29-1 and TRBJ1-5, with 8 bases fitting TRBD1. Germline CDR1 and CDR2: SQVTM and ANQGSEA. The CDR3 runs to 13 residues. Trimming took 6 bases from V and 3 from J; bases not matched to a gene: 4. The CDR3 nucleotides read TGCAGCGTAGGACAGGGCATCAATCAGCCCCAGCATTTT. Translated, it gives CSVGQGINQPQHF.

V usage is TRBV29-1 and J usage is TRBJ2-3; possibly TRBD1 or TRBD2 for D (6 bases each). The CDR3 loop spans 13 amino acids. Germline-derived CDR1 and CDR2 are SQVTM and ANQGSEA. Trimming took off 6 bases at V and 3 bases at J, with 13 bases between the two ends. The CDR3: CSVQGGGTDTQYF. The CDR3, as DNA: TGCAGCGTACAGGGAGGAGGAACAGATACGCAGTATTTT.

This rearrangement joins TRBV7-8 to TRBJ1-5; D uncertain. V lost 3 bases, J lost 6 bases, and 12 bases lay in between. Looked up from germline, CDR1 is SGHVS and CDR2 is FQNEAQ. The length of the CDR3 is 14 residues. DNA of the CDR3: TGTGCCAGCAGCTTGGACGTTCTTCGTCAGCCCCAGCATTTT. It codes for CASSLDVLRQPQHF.

The CDR3 loop reads CATEPGHKETQYF. In DNA form, the CDR3 reads TGCGCCACCGAACCGGGACATAAAGAGACCCAGTACTTC. The chain carries TRBV10-1 and TRBJ2-5, with D tentatively TRBD1 (6 bases). The length of the CDR3 is 13 residues. Trimming took 10 bases from V and 3 from J, leaving 15 bases between them. Germline CDR1 WNHNN, CDR2 SYGVQD (reference sequence).

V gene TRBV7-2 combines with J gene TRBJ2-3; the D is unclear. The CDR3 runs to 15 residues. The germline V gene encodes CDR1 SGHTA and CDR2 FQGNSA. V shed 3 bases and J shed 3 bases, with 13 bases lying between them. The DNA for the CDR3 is TGTGCCAGCAGCTTGGGCGAGAGATTAACAGATACGCAGTATTTT. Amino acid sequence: CASSLGERLTDTQYF.

As DNA, the CDR3 is TGTGCCAGTAGTGGGGGGGCAGGAGAGCAGTATTTT. It encodes CASSGGAGEQYF. The gene calls are TRBV19 and TRBJ2-3; maybe TRBD2 (7 bases). This CDR3 comprises 12 residues. Trimming shortened V by 5 bases and J by 11 bases, and 14 bases separated the two germline ends. CDR1 is LNHDA and CDR2 is SQIVND in the germline V gene (reference sequence).

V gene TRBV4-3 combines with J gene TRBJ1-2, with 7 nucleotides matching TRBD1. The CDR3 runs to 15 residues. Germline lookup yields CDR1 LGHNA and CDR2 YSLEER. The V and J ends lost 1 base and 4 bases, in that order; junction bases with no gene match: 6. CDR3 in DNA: TGCGCCAGCAGCCAAGGGGACAGAGCGAGCTATGGCTACACCTTC. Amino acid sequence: CASSQGDRASYGYTF.

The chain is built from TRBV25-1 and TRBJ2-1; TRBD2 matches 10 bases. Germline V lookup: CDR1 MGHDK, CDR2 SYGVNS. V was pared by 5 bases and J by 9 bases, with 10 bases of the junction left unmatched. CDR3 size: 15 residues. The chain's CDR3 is CASSTRAGGPGEQFF. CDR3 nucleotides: TGTGCCAGCAGTACGAGAGCGGGAGGGCCTGGTGAGCAGTTCTTC.

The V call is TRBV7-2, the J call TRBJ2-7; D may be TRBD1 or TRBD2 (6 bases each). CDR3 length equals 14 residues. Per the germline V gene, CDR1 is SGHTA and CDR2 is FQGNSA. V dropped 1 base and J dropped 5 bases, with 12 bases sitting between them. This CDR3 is CASSLGGAVDEQYF. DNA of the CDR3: TGTGCCAGCAGCTTAGGGGGGGCCGTTGACGAGCAGTACTTC.

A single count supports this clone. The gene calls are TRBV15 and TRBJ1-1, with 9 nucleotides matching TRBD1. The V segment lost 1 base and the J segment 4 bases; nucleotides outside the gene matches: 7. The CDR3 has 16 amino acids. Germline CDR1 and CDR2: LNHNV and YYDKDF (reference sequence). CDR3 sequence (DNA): TGTGCCACCAGCAGAGCCGCGGGGACAGGGTTCACTGAAGCTTTCTTT. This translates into CATSRAAGTGFTEAFF.

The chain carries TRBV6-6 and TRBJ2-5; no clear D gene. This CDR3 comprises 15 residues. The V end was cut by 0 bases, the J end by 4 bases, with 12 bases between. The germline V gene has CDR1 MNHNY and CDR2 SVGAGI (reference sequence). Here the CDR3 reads CASSYSTPSLETQYF. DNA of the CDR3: TGTGCCAGCAGTTACTCGACCCCCAGTTTAGAGACCCAGTACTTC.

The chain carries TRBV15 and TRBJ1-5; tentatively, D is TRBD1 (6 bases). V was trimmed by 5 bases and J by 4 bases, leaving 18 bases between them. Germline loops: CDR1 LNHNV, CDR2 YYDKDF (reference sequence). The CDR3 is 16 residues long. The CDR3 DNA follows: TGTGCCACCAGCCCTACGACAGGCACAGTGAATCAGCCCCAGCATTTT. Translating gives CATSPTTGTVNQPQHF.

CDR3 loop: CATKQDYEQYF. The CDR3 DNA is TGTGCCACCAAGCAAGACTACGAGCAGTACTTC. This chain connects TRBV6-5 to TRBJ2-7; D ambiguous. V lost 10 bases to trimming and J lost 3 bases, with 10 bases between them. Per the germline V gene, CDR1 is MNHEY and CDR2 is SVGAGI. The length of the CDR3 is 11 residues.

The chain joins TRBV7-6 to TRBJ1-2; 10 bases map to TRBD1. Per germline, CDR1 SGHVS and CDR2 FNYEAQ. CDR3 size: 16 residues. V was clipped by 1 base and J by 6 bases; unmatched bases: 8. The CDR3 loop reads CASSLGPGQGFDGYTF. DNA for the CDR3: TGTGCCAGCAGCTTAGGTCCGGGACAGGGGTTCGATGGCTACACCTTC.

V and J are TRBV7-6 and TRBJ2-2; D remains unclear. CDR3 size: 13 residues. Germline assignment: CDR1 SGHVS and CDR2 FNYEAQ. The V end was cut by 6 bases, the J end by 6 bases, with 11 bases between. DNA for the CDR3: TGTGCCAGCAGTTCAAGGTTGTCCGGGGAGCTGTTTTTT. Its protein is CASSSRLSGELFF.

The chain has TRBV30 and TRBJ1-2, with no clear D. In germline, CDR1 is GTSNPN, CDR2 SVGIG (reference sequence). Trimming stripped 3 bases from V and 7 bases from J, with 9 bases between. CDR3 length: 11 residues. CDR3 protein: CAWRWDSGYTF. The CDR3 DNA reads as TGTGCCTGGAGGTGGGATAGTGGCTACACCTTC.

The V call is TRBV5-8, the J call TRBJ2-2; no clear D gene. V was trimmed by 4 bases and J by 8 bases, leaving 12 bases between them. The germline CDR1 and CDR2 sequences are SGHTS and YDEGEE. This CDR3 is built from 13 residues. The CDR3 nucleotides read TGTGCCAGCAGCCCTCATGACCGTGGGGAGCTGTTTTTT. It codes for CASSPHDRGELFF.

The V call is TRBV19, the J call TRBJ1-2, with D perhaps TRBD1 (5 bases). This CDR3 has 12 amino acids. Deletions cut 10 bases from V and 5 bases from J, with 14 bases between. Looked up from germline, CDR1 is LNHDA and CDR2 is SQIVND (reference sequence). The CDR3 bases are TGTGCCACCTCGGACGGGGGGTATGGCTACACCTTC. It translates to CATSDGGYGYTF.

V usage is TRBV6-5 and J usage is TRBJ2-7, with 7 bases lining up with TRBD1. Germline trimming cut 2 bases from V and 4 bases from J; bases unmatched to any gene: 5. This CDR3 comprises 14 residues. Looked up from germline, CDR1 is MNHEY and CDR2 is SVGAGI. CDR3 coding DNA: TGTGCCAGCAGTTACCGTTCGGGACAGTACGAGCAGTACTTC. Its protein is CASSYRSGQYEQYF.

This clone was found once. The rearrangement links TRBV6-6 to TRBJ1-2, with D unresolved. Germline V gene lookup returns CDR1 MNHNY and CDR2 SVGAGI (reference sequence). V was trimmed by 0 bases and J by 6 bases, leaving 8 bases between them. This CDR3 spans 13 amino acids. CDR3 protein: CASSYSNGDGYTF. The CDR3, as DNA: TGTGCCAGCAGTTACTCGAATGGGGATGGCTACACCTTC.

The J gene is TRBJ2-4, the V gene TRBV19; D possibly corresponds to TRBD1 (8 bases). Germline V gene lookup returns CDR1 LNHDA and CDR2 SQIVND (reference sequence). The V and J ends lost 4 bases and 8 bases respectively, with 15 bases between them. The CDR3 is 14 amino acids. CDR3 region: CASSTRTGRDIQYF. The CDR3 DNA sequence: TGTGCCAGTAGTACAAGGACAGGGAGGGACATTCAGTACTTC.

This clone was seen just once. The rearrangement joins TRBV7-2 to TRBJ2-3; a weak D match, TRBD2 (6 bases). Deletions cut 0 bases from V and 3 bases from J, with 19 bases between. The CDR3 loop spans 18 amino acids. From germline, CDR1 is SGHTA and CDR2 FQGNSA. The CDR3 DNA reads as TGTGCCAGCAGCTTAGCGGTCCTATTGCCGGGAGAAACAGATACGCAGTATTTT. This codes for CASSLAVLLPGETDTQYF.

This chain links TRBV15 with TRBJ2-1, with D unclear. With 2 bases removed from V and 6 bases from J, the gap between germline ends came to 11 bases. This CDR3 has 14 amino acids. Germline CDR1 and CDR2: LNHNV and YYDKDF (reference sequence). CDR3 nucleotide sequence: TGTGCCACCAGCAGAATCGCCCCCCTCAATGAGCAGTTCTTC. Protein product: CATSRIAPLNEQFF.

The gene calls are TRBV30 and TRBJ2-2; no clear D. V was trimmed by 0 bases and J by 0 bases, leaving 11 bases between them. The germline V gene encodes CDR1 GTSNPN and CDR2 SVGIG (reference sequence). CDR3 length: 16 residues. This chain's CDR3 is CAWSVYRGANTGELFF. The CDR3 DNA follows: TGTGCCTGGAGTGTATATCGCGGAGCGAACACCGGGGAGCTGTTTTTT.

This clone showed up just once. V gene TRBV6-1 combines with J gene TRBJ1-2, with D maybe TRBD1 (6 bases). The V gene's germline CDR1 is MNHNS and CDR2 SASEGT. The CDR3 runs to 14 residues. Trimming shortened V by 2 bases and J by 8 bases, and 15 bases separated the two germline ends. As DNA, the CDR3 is TGTGCCAGCAGTGAATTGTACAGGGTGGGCGGCTACACCTTC. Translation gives CASSELYRVGGYTF.

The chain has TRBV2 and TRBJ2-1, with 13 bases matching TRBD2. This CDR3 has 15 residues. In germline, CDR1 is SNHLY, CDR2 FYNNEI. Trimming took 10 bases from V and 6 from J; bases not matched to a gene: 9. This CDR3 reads CAMQFGTSGTNEQFF. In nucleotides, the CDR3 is TGTGCCATGCAATTCGGGACTAGCGGGACCAATGAGCAGTTCTTC.